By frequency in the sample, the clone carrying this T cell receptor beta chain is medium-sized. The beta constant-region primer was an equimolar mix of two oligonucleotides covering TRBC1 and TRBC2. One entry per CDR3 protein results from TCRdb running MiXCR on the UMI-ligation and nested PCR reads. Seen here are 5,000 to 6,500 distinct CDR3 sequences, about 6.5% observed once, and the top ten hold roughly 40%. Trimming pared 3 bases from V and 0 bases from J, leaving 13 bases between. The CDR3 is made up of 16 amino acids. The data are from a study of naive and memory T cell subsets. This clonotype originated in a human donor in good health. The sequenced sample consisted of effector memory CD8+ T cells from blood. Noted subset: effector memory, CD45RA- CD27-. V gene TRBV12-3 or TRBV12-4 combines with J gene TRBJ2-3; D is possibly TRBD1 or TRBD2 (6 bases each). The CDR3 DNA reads TGTGCCAGCAGTTTGAGGGGGGCGTTTAGCACAGATACGCAGTATTTT. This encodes CASSLRGAFSTDTQYF.